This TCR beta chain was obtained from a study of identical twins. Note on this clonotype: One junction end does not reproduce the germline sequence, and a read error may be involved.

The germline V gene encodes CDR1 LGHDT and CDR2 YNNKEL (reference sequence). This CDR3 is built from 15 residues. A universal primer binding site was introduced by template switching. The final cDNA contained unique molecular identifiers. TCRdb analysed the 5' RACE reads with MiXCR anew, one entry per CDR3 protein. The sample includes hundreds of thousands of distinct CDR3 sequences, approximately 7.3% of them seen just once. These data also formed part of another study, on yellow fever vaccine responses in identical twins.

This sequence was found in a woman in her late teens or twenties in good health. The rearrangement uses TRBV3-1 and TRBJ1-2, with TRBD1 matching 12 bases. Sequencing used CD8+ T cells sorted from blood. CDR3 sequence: CATSQGQGATDGYTF. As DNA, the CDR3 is TGTGCCACCAGCCAGGGACAGGGGGCGACGGATGGCTACACCTTC.